This entry features one T cell receptor beta chain sequence. It was with 60 Vbeta and 13 Jbeta primers that the PCR ran. TCRdb's table, derived via immunoSEQ multiplex PCR, lists solely in-frame clones and lacks some. Of 280,000 or so clones listed, about 90% were seen once; the top ten hold 2% to 3%. Germline trimming cut 5 bases from V and 0 bases from J; bases unmatched to any gene: 1. The CDR3 covers 15 residues. Germline V gene sequence: CDR1 SNHLY, CDR2 FYNNEI. The data originate from a study of cytomegalovirus exposure and HLA in healthy donors. This sequence joins TRBV2 and TRBJ2-6; TRBD1 matches at 7 bases. The source of this sequence is a woman aged 18-35 years in good health and CMV-seronegative. The specimen was PBMCs. This chain's CDR3 is CASSWDSSGANVLTF. CDR3 bases: TGTGCCAGCAGTTGGGACAGCTCTGGGGCCAACGTCCTGACTTTC.